The 11 T cell receptor beta chains in this list originate from one sample, sequenced in a study of beta chain features in type 1 diabetes. Findings and limits, study-wide: TCRB CDR3s were moderately but significantly shorter in Type 1 diabetes patients in all four CD4+ subsets.

The investigators reverse transcribed all of the isolated RNA, so they sequenced expressed TCRB transcripts. Some clones are missing from TCRdb's copy, which holds only in-frame ones; the method was immunoSEQ multiplex PCR. Of about 340,000 clones in the sample, 7% to 10% were seen once. These receptors' antigens are unknown. The specimen sequenced was central memory CD4+ T cells from blood. Every receptor here comes from a man aged 25 to 45 with type 1 diabetes.

This chain uses TRBV19 with TRBJ1-2; D may be TRBD1 (6 bases). With 3 bases removed from V and 8 bases from J, the gap between germline ends came to 13 bases. The CDR3 contains 13 residues. Germline values: CDR1 LNHDA, CDR2 SQIVND (reference sequence). This chain's CDR3 is CASSIETGGGYTF. The CDR3 DNA reads TGTGCCAGTAGTATCGAGACAGGAGGAGGCTACACCTTC.

This clone was seen more than once but under ten times. This chain links TRBV2 with TRBJ1-1; D is perhaps TRBD1 (5 bases). The germline gives CDR1 SNHLY, CDR2 FYNNEI. Trimming removed 7 bases from V and 1 base from J, with 10 bases in between. This CDR3 is 13 amino acids long. CDR3 bases: TGTGCCAGCATCCGGGACCGGAACACTGAAGCTTTCTTT. Residues: CASIRDRNTEAFF.

The gene calls are TRBV9 and TRBJ2-5; D is possibly TRBD1 or TRBD2 (5 bases each). Trimming left V 0 bases short and J 1 base short, with 13 bases between. CDR1 is SGDLS and CDR2 is YYNGEE in the germline V gene. This CDR3 has 16 amino acids. For the CDR3, the DNA is TGTGCCAGCAGCGTAGCTCCGGGACCCCCCCAAGAGACCCAGTACTTC. It is translated as CASSVAPGPPQETQYF.

The rearrangement links TRBV5-6 to TRBJ1-1, with D uncertain. V lost 0 bases and J 8 bases, leaving 11 bases between the germline ends. This CDR3 region has 13 residues. Germline CDR1 and CDR2: SGHDT and YYEEEE. The chain's CDR3 is CASSLGSGWEAFF. In DNA form, the CDR3 reads TGTGCCAGCAGCTTGGGATCGGGGTGGGAAGCTTTCTTT.

The rearrangement uses TRBV6-5 and TRBJ2-7; TRBD1 matches at 10 bases. CDR1 MNHEY and CDR2 SVGAGI come from the germline V gene. The CDR3 loop spans 16 amino acids. V lost 4 bases, J lost 3 bases, and 9 bases stayed unmatched. CDR3 coding DNA: TGTGCCAGCAGTTCACCCCGGACAGGGGGAGGCTACGAGCAGTACTTC. This codes for CASSSPRTGGGYEQYF.

The chain uses TRBV4-3 and TRBJ2-1, with unresolved D. V was clipped by 3 bases and J by 2 bases, with 14 bases between them. Germline CDR1 reads LGHNA; CDR2 reads YSLEER. This CDR3 is 16 amino acids long. CDR3 in DNA: TGCGCCAGCAGCCATCAATACTCCGGGCCCTACAATGAGCAGTTCTTC. Protein: CASSHQYSGPYNEQFF.

The V call is TRBV11-2, the J call TRBJ2-7, with D perhaps matching TRBD1 (6 bases). CDR1 and CDR2 from the germline V gene are SGHAT and FQNNGV. CDR3 size: 14 residues. Trimming took off 6 bases at V and 7 bases at J, with 19 bases between the two ends. The CDR3 is CASRGAGAGAEQYF. The CDR3 DNA is TGTGCCAGCAGGGGGGCCGGGGCAGGAGCGGAGCAGTACTTC.

This clone has a handful of counts. The chain uses TRBV2 and TRBJ2-1, with D unresolved. The CDR3 covers 10 residues. The ends were cut back, 5 bases at V and 11 bases at J, with 7 bases in the middle. In germline, CDR1 is SNHLY, CDR2 FYNNEI. CDR3 amino acids: CASSTRQQFF. For the CDR3, the DNA is TGTGCCAGCAGTACCCGCCAGCAGTTCTTC.

V is TRBV5-4 and J is TRBJ1-4; D not resolved. The CDR3 runs 15 residues. The V and J ends lost 1 base and 0 bases respectively, with 7 bases between them. CDR1 is SGHNT and CDR2 is YYREEE in the germline V gene (reference sequence). The CDR3 loop is CASSLNSATNEKLFF. The CDR3 nucleotides read TGTGCCAGCAGCTTGAACAGTGCAACTAATGAAAAACTGTTTTTT.

This chain uses TRBV25-1 with TRBJ1-1; TRBD1 matches 9 bases. V lost 6 bases and J lost 8; bases outside the gene matches: 7. Germline V gene lookup returns CDR1 MGHDK and CDR2 SYGVNS. The CDR3 is 13 amino acids. The CDR3 loop is CASRGYRGLEAFF. Here the CDR3 DNA reads TGTGCCAGCAGAGGGTACAGGGGGCTGGAAGCTTTCTTT. Full variable domain (remainder filled in from reference TRBV25-1 and TRBJ1-1): EADIYQTPRYLVIGTGKKITLECSQTMGHDKMYWYQQDPGMELHLIHYSYGVNSTEKGDLSSESTVSRIRTEHFPLTLESARPSHTSQYLCASRGYRGLEAFFGQGTRLTVV.

This clone came up a few times. The V call is TRBV28, the J call TRBJ1-1; D is ambiguous. Trimming shortened V by 4 bases and J by 1 base, and 13 bases separated the two germline ends. The length of the CDR3 is 15 residues. Germline V CDR1 and CDR2: MDHEN, SYDVKM. The CDR3 bases are TGTGCCAGCAGTTCGCCGGAGGGTTGGAACACTGAAGCTTTCTTT. Amino acids: CASSSPEGWNTEAFF.